This T cell receptor (beta chain) was identified during a study of technical replicates of blood from several donors. Only in-frame clones appear in the TCRdb table, and some are missing; sequencing was by immunoSEQ multiplex PCR. Of just over 95,000 clones listed, roughly 94% were seen once; the top ten hold 0.33%. Sequenced material: T cells isolated from PBMCs. The sequence was obtained from a human donor in good health.

CDR3 loop: CAILPSGRYGEQFF. The DNA for the CDR3 is TGTGCCATATTACCTAGCGGGAGATATGGTGAGCAGTTCTTC. The chain carries TRBV10-3 and TRBJ2-1, with TRBD2 matching 10 bases. Germline trimming cut 9 bases from V and 9 bases from J; bases unmatched to any gene: 11. Germline V lookup: CDR1 ENHRY, CDR2 SYGVKD. The CDR3 is 14 residues long.